The sequence of this T cell receptor beta chain was determined in a study of T cells in localized non-small cell lung cancer. On this clone itself: Its antigen is not known.

Clones were read by immunoSEQ multiplex PCR, and TCRdb kept only the in-frame ones, dropping some. The sample yields 90,000 to 95,000 clones, approximately 86% seen once. General study points: In adjacent lung, a median roughly 57 of the top 100 tumor clones were found. The greatest T cell clonality was found in uninvolved adjacent lung (higher than in tumor). Increased T cell density in blood showed an association with longer overall survival.

With 6 bases removed from V and 6 bases from J, the gap between germline ends came to 22 bases. Germline assignment: CDR1 MDHEN and CDR2 SYDVKM. The CDR3 is made up of 16 amino acids. The TCR sequence derives from a man aged 35-69 years with stage I squamous cell lung carcinoma. V is TRBV28 and J is TRBJ2-3; D is possibly TRBD2 (7 bases). This sample comprised peripheral blood, obtained before any cancer treatment. Written as DNA, the CDR3 is TGTGCCAGCAGCCCCCCTTCGTGGGGGGGCTACGATACGCAGTATTTT. Translating gives CASSPPSWGGYDTQYF.